This T cell receptor beta chain was sequenced during a study of control samples from healthy donors and cancer patients. Method: immunoSEQ multiplex PCR; TCRdb's copy keeps in-frame clones and lacks some. In the table there are about 96,000 clones, approximately 93% of which are singletons. The TCR was taken from a man between 18 and 29 years old in good health. Sequences were obtained from blood.

The CDR3 DNA sequence: TGTGCCAGCAGTTACTCGGGGACAGGGGACGAGCAGTACTTC. Amino acid sequence: CASSYSGTGDEQYF. V and J are TRBV6-5 and TRBJ2-7; TRBD1 matches at 10 bases. Germline CDR1 reads MNHEY; CDR2 reads SVGAGI. V shed 0 bases and J 5 bases; nucleotides not matched to a gene: 1. The CDR3 has 14 residues.